A single sample gave rise to the 8 T cell receptor beta chains below, sequenced in a study of cytomegalovirus exposure and HLA in healthy donors. The PCR contained 60 Vbeta and 13 Jbeta primers. Assay: immunoSEQ multiplex PCR; the TCRdb copy retains only in-frame clones and omits some. The sample shows about 62,000 clones, 70% to 75% of them seen only once. Material: PBMCs. The receptors originated from a woman in her twenties or thirties in good health and CMV-seronegative.

The CDR3 DNA follows: TGTGCCAGCAGCTTAGACAGCTACAGCTCCTACAATGAGCAGTTCTTC. It codes for CASSLDSYSSYNEQFF. The V call is TRBV7-2, the J call TRBJ2-1; no firm D call. V gave up 1 base and J gave up 0 bases, with 10 bases separating them. The germline V gene has CDR1 SGHTA and CDR2 FQGNSA. The CDR3 is 16 residues long.

The chain is built from TRBV10-1 and TRBJ2-3; D is possibly TRBD1 (7 bases). The CDR3 extends over 17 amino acids. CDR1 and CDR2 from the germline V gene are WNHNN and SYGVQD (reference sequence). The ends were cut back, 2 bases at V and 2 bases at J, with 17 bases in the middle. CDR3 sequence: CASSEGQGGQVTDTQYF. In DNA, the CDR3 is TGCGCCAGCAGTGAGGGGCAGGGAGGACAGGTCACAGATACGCAGTATTTT.

The chain recombines TRBV19 with TRBJ2-3; D is possibly TRBD2 (6 bases). CDR1 LNHDA and CDR2 SQIVND come from the germline V gene (reference sequence). The CDR3 runs to 17 residues. V gave up 5 bases and J gave up 4 bases, with 22 bases separating them. CDR3 sequence reads: CASSFVSGPPRADTQYF. As DNA, the CDR3 is TGTGCCAGTAGTTTCGTTAGCGGCCCCCCCCGGGCAGATACGCAGTATTTT.

The chain uses TRBV7-9 and TRBJ2-1, with 8 positions matching TRBD2. There are 16 residues in the CDR3. CDR1 and CDR2 from the germline V gene are SEHNR and FQNEAQ (reference sequence). Losses at the gene ends were 5 bases for V and 0 bases for J; bases not matched to a gene: 6. The CDR3 is CASSPTGGSSYNEQFF. Here the CDR3 DNA reads TGTGCCAGCAGCCCGACGGGGGGGAGCTCCTACAATGAGCAGTTCTTC. Full variable domain (outside the CDR3, taken from reference TRBV7-9 and TRBJ2-1): DTGVSQNPRHKITKRGQNVTFRCDPISEHNRLYWYRQTLGQGPEFLTYFQNEAQLEKSRLLSDRFSAERPKGSFSTLEIQRTEQGDSAMYLCASSPTGGSSYNEQFFGPGTRLTVL.

The gene calls are TRBV2 and TRBJ2-3; the D gene is possibly TRBD2 (5 bases). From germline, CDR1 is SNHLY and CDR2 FYNNEI. Trimming left V 5 bases short and J 2 bases short, with 8 bases between. The CDR3 is made up of 13 amino acids. The DNA of the CDR3 is TGTGCCAGCAGTTCGGGGAACACAGATACGCAGTATTTT. This gives the protein CASSSGNTDTQYF.

The sample holds a few counts of this clone. J is TRBJ2-2 and V is TRBV4-1, with 7 bases fitting TRBD1. This CDR3 is 15 amino acids long. Unmatched junction bases numbered 6, after V lost 5 bases and J lost 3 bases. Per the germline V gene, CDR1 is MGHRA and CDR2 is YSYEKL. The CDR3 region has the DNA TGCGCCAGCAGCGTGACAGGGTCTTACACCGGGGAGCTGTTTTTT. Translation: CASSVTGSYTGELFF.

This chain links TRBV2 with TRBJ2-5; D is undetermined. The V end was cut by 2 bases, the J end by 6 bases, with 4 bases between. This CDR3 has 11 residues. CDR1 and CDR2 (germline): SNHLY, FYNNEI. CDR3 sequence (DNA): TGTGCCAGCAGTGAATATAAGACCCAGTACTTC. It specifies CASSEYKTQYF.

The chain links TRBV5-1 to TRBJ2-5; TRBD1 matches at 9 bases. Matching the DNA end better, TRBJ2-7 makes the J call doubtful. Germline CDR1 SGHRS, CDR2 YFSETQ. The CDR3 extends over 15 amino acids. The CDR3 DNA reads as TGCGCCAGCAGCTTTACAGGGGGCGCGGGCGACGAGCAGTACTTC. Residues: CASSFTGGAGDEQYF.